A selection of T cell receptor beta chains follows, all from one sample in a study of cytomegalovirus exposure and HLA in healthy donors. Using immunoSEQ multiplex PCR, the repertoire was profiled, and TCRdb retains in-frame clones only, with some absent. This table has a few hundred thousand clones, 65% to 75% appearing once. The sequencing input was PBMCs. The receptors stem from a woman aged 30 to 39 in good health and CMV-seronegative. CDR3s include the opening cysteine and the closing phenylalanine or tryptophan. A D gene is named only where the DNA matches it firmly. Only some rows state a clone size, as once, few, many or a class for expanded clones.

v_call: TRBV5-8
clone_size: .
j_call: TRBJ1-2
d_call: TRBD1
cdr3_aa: CASSNNPGGYGYTF
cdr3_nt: TGTGCCAGCAGCAACAATCCAGGGGGGTATGGCTACACCTTC

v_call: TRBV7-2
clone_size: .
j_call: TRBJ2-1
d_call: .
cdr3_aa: CASSPLISDEQFF
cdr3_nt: TGTGCCAGCAGCCCCCTAATAAGCGATGAGCAGTTCTTC

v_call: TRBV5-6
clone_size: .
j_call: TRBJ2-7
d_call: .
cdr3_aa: CASSLAESSYEQYF
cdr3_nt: TGTGCCAGCAGCTTGGCGGAGAGCTCCTACGAGCAGTACTTC

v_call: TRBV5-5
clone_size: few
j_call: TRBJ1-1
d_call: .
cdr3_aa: CASSLDRTGAFF
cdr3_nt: TGTGCCAGCAGCCTAGACCGCACGGGGGCTTTCTTT

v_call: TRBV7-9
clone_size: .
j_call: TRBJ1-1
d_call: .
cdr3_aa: CASSPSGIEAFF
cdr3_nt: TGTGCCAGCAGCCCCTCAGGGATTGAAGCTTTCTTT

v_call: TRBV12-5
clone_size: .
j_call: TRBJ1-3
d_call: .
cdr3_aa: CASGLVRFVGLGSGNTIYF
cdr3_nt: TGTGCTAGTGGTTTGGTACGATTTGTGGGGCTTGGGTCTGGAAACACCATATATTTT

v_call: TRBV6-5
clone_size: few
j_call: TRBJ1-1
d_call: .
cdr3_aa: CASSSLPGTEAFF
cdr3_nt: TGTGCCAGCAGTTCCCTGCCGGGCACTGAAGCTTTCTTT

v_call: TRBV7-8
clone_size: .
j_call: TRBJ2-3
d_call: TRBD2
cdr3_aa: CASSLSGGGQGTDTQYF
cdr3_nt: TGTGCCAGCAGCTTATCCGGGGGGGGCCAGGGCACAGATACGCAGTATTTT

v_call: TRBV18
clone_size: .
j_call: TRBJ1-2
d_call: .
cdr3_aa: CASSRQVVSGYTF
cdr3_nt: TGTGCCAGCTCACGACAGGTCGTCTCTGGCTACACCTTC

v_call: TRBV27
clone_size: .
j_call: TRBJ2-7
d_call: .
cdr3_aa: CASSSATGGSYEQYF
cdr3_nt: TGTGCCAGCAGTTCCGCGACCGGAGGCTCCTACGAGCAGTACTTC